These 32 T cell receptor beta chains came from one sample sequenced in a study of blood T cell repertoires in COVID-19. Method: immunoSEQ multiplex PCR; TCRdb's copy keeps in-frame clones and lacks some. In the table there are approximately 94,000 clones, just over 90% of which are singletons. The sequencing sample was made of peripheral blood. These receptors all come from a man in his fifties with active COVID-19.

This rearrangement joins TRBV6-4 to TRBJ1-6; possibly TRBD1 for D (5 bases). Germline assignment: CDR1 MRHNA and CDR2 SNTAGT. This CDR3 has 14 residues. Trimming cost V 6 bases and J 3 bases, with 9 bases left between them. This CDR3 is CASRADSYNSPLHF. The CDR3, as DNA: TGTGCCAGCAGAGCCGACAGCTATAATTCACCCCTCCACTTT.

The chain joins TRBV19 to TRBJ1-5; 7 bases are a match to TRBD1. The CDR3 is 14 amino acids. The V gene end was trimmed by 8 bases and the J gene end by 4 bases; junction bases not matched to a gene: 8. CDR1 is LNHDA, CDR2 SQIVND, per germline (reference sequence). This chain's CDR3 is CASGIDRVNQPQHF. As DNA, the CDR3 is TGTGCCAGTGGGATAGACAGGGTGAATCAGCCCCAGCATTTT.

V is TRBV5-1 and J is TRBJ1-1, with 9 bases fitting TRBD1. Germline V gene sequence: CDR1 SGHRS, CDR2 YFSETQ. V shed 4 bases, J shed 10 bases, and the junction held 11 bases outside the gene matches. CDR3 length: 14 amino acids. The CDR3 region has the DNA TGCGCCAGCAGCGAGCGCGGACAGGGGCAAGGAGCTTTCTTT. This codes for CASSERGQGQGAFF. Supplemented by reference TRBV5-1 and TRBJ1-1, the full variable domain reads KAGVTQTPRYLIKTRGQQVTLSCSPISGHRSVSWYQQTPGQGLQFLFEYFSETQRNKGNFPGRFSGRQFSNSRSEMNVSTLELGDSALYLCASSERGQGQGAFFGQGTRLTVV.

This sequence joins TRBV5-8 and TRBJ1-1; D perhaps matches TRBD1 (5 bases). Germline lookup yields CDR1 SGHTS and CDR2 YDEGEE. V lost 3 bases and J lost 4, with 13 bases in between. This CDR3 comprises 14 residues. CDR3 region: CASSSSMGGTEAFF. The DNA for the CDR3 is TGTGCCAGCAGCTCGTCGATGGGGGGCACTGAAGCTTTCTTT. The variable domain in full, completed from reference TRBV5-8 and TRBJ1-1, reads EAGVTQSPTHLIKTRGQQATLRCSPISGHTSVYWYQQALGLGLQFLLWYDEGEERNRGNFPPRFSGRQFPNYSSELNVNALELEDSALYLCASSSSMGGTEAFFGQGTRLTVV.

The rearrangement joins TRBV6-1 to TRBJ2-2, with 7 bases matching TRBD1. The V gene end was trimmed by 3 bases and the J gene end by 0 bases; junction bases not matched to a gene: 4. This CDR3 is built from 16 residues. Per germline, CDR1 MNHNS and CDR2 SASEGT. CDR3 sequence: CASSDGTASNTGELFF. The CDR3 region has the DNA TGTGCCAGCAGTGACGGGACAGCCTCGAACACCGGGGAGCTGTTTTTT.

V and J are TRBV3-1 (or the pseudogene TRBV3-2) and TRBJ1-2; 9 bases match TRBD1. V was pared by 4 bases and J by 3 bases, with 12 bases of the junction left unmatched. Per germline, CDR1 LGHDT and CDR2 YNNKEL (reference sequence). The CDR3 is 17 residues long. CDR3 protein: CASSPRGYRGQDYGYTF. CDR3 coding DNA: TGTGCCAGCAGCCCAAGAGGTTACAGGGGGCAAGACTATGGCTACACCTTC.

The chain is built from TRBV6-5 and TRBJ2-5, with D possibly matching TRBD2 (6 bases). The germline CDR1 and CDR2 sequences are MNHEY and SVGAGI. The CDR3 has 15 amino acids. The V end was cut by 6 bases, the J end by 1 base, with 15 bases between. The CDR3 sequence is CASRARLAPQETQYF. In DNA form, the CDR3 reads TGTGCCAGCAGGGCGCGTCTAGCGCCCCAAGAGACCCAGTACTTC.

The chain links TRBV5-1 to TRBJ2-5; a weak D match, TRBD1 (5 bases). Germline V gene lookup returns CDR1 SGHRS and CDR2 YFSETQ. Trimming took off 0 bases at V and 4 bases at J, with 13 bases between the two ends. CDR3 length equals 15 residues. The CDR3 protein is CASSLGRQGRETQYF. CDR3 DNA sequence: TGCGCCAGCAGCTTGGGGCGGCAGGGCAGAGAGACCCAGTACTTC. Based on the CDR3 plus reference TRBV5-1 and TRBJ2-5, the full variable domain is KAGVTQTPRYLIKTRGQQVTLSCSPISGHRSVSWYQQTPGQGLQFLFEYFSETQRNKGNFPGRFSGRQFSNSRSEMNVSTLELGDSALYLCASSLGRQGRETQYFGPGTRLLVL.

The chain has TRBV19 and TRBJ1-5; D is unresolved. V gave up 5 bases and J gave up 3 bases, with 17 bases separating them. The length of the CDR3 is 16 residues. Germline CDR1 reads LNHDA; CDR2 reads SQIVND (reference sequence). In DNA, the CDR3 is TGTGCCAGTAGTCCCCTGGAGCAGCTATACAATCAGCCCCAGCATTTT. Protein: CASSPLEQLYNQPQHF.

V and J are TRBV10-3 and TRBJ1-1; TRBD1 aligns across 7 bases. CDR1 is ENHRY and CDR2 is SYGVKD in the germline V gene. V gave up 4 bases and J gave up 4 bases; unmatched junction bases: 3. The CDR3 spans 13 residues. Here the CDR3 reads CAISAAGGTEAFF. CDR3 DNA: TGTGCCATCAGTGCGGCAGGGGGCACTGAAGCTTTCTTT.

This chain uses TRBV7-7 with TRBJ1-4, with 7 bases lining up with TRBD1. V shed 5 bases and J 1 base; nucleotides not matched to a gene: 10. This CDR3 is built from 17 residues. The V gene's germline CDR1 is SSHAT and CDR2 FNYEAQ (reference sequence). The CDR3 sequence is CASSPSRDSLTNEKLFF. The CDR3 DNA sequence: TGTGCCAGCAGCCCGAGCCGGGACAGCCTAACTAATGAAAAACTGTTTTTT.

As DNA, the CDR3 is TGTGCCAGCAGTGGACAGACCAACCGGAATCAGCCCCAGCATTTT. Protein sequence: CASSGQTNRNQPQHF. This rearrangement joins TRBV2 to TRBJ1-5; possibly TRBD1 for D (5 bases). Trimming removed 4 bases from V and 4 bases from J, with 14 bases in between. The CDR3 loop spans 15 amino acids. Germline V gene lookup returns CDR1 SNHLY and CDR2 FYNNEI.

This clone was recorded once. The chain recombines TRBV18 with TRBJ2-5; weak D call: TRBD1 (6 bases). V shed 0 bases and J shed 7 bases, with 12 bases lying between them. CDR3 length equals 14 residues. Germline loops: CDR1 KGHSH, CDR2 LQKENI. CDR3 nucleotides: TGTGCCAGCTCACCACCACAGGGTTCGGGGACCCAGTACTTC. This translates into CASSPPQGSGTQYF. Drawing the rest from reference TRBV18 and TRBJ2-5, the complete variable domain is NAGVMQNPRHLVRRRGQEARLRCSPMKGHSHVYWYRQLPEEGLKFMVYLQKENIIDESGMPKERFSAEFPKEGPSILRIQQVVRGDSAAYFCASSPPQGSGTQYFGPGTRLLVL.

The DNA of the CDR3 is TGTGCCAGCAGCTTCGGTAGTACGCAGTATTTT. The encoded protein is CASSFGSTQYF. The chain combines TRBV13 with TRBJ2-3; D not resolved. V was clipped by 3 bases and J by 8 bases, with 6 bases between them. The CDR3 is made up of 11 amino acids. The germline V gene encodes CDR1 PRHDT and CDR2 FYEKMQ (reference sequence).

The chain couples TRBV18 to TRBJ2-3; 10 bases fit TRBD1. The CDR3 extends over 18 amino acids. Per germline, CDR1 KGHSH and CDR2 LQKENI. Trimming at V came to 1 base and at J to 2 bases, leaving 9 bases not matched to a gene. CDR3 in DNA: TGTGCCAGCTCACCACTTGACCGGGACAGGGGACCCACAGATACGCAGTATTTT. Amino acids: CASSPLDRDRGPTDTQYF.

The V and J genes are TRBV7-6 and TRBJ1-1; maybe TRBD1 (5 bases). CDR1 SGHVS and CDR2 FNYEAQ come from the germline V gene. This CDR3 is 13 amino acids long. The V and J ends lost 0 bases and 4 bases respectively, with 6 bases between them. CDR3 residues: CASSLAQGTEAFF. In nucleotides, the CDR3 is TGTGCCAGCAGCTTAGCCCAGGGCACTGAAGCTTTCTTT. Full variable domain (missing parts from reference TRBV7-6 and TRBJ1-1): GAGVSQSPRYKVTKRGQDVALRCDPISGHVSLYWYRQALGQGPEFLTYFNYEAQQDKSGLPNDRFSAERPEGSISTLTIQRTEQRDSAMYRCASSLAQGTEAFFGQGTRLTVV.

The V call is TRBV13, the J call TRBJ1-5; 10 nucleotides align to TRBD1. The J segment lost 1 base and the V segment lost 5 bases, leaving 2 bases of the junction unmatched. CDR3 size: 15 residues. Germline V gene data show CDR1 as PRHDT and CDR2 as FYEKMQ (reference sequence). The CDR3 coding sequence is TGTGCCAGCAGCAAGGGACAGGGGAGCAATCAGCCCCAGCATTTT. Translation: CASSKGQGSNQPQHF.

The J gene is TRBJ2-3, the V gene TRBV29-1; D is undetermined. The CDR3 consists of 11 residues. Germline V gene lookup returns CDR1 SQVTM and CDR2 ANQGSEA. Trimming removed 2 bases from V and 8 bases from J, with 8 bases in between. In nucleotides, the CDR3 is TGCAGCGTTGAAAGTAGCAGTACGCAGTATTTT. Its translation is CSVESSSTQYF.

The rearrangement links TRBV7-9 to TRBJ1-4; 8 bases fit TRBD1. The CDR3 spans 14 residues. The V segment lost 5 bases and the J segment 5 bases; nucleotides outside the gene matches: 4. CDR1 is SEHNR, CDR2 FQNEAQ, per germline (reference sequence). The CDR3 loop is CASSIDRGNEKLFF. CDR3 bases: TGTGCCAGCAGCATAGACAGGGGAAATGAAAAACTGTTTTTT.

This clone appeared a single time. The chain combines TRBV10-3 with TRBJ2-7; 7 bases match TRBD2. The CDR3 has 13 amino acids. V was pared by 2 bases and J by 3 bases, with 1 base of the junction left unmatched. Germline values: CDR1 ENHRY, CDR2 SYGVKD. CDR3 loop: CAISEERDYEQYV. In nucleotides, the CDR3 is TGTGCCATCAGTGAGGAGCGGGACTACGAGCAGTACGTC.

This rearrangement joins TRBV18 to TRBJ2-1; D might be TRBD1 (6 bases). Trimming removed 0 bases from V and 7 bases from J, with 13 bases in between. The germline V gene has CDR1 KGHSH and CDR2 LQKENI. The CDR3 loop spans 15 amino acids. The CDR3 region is CASSPPQGPGNEQFF. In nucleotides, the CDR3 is TGTGCCAGCTCACCACCACAGGGTCCGGGGAATGAGCAGTTCTTC.

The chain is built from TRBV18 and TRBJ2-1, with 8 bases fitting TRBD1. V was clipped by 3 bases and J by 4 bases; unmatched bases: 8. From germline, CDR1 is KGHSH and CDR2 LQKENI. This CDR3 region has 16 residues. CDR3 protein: CASSPGQVAGYNEQFF. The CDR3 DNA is TGTGCCAGCTCACCGGGACAGGTGGCGGGTTACAATGAGCAGTTCTTC.

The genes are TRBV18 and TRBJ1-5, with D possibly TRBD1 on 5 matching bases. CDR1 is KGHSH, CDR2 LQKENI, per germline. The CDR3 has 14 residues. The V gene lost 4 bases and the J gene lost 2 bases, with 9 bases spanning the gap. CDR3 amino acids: CASSRGGGNQPQHF. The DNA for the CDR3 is TGTGCCAGCTCACGGGGGGGAGGCAATCAGCCCCAGCATTTT.

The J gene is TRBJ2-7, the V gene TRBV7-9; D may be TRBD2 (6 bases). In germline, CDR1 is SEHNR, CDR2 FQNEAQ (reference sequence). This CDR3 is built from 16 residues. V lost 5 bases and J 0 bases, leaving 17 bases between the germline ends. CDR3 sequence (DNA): TGTGCCAGCAGCCGGGGGAATAGCGGAGGCTCCTACGAGCAGTACGTC. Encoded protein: CASSRGNSGGSYEQYV.

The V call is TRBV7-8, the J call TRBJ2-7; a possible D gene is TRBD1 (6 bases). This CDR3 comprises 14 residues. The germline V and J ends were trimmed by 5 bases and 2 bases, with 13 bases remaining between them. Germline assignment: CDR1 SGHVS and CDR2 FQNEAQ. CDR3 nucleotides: TGTGCCAGCAGCCTCAGGGGTCCCACCTACGAGCAGTACTTC. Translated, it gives CASSLRGPTYEQYF.

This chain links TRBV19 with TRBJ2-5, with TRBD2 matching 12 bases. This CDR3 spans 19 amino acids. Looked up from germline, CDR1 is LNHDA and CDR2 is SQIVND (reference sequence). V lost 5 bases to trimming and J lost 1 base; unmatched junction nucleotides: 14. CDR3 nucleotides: TGTGCCAGTAGTCCCAGGACTAGCGGGAATCTTATATTCCAAGAGACCCAGTACTTC. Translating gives CASSPRTSGNLIFQETQYF. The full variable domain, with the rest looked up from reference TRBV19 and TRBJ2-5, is DGGITQSPKYLFRKEGQNVTLSCEQNLNHDAMYWYRQDPGQGLRLIYYSQIVNDFQKGDIAEGYSVSREKKESFPLTVTSAQKNPTAFYLCASSPRTSGNLIFQETQYFGPGTRLLVL.

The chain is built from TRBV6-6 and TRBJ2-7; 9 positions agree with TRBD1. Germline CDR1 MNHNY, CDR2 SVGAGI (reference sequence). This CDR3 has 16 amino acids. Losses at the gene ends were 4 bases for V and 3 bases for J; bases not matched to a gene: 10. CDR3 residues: CASSSQDRGLRYEQYF. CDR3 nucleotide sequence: TGTGCCAGCAGTTCCCAGGACAGGGGCCTCCGCTACGAGCAGTACTTC.

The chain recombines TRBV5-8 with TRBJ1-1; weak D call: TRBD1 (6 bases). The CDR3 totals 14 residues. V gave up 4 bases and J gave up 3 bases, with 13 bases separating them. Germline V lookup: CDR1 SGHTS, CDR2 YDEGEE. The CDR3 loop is CASSPMPGDTEAFF. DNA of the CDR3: TGTGCCAGCAGCCCCATGCCAGGGGACACTGAAGCTTTCTTT.

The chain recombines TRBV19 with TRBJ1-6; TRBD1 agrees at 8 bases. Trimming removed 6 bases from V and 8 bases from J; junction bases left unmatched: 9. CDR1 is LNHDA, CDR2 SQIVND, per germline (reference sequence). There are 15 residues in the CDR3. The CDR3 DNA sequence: TGTGCCAGTAGGGGGGACAGGATCTGGGATTCACCCCTCCACTTT. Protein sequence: CASRGDRIWDSPLHF.

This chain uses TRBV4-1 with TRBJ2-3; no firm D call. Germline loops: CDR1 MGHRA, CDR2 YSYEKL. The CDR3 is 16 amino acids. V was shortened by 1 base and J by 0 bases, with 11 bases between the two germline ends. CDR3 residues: CASSQVASASTDTQYF. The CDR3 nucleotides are TGCGCCAGCAGCCAAGTAGCCAGCGCAAGCACAGATACGCAGTATTTT.

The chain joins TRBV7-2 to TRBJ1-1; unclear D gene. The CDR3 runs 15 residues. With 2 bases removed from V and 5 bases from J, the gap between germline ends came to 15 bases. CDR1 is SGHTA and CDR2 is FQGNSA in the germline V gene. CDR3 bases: TGTGCCAGCAGCTTATCGAGAGGGAGCGGGACTGAAGCTTTCTTT. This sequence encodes CASSLSRGSGTEAFF.

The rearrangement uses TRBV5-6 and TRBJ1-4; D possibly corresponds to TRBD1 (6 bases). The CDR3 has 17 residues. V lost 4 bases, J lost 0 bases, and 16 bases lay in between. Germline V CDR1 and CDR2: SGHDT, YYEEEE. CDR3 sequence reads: CASSLWRGLPTNEKLFF. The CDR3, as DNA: TGTGCCAGCAGCCTTTGGCGGGGGCTACCAACTAATGAAAAACTGTTTTTT.